The 26 T cell receptor beta chains presented below share a single source sample, sequenced in a study of cytomegalovirus exposure and HLA in healthy donors. Primers for the PCR totalled 60 Vbeta and 13 Jbeta. The table came from immunoSEQ multiplex PCR; TCRdb's copy has only in-frame clones and leaves some out. The sample includes approximately 100,000 clones, roughly 63% of them seen just once. Sequenced material: PBMCs. The receptors here all came from a woman aged 70-85 years in good health and CMV-seropositive.

This clone has more than one count but fewer than ten. This sample includes further DNA sequences coding for the same CDR3. The rearrangement links TRBV7-2 to TRBJ1-2; D remains unclear. This CDR3 has 13 amino acids. CDR1 is SGHTA and CDR2 is FQGNSA in the germline V gene. V lost 1 base to trimming and J lost 4 bases, with 7 bases between them. CDR3 DNA sequence: TGTGCCAGCAGCTTAGGGCAGGTCTATGGCTACACCTTC. Amino acids: CASSLGQVYGYTF.

The chain employs TRBV30 and TRBJ2-7; 9 bases line up with TRBD1. The trim removed 2 bases at V and 5 bases at J, leaving 7 bases unmatched. CDR3 length equals 14 residues. CDR1 and CDR2 from the germline V gene are GTSNPN and SVGIG (reference sequence). In nucleotides, the CDR3 is TGTGCCTGGAGTTACGGGACAGGGTTGGACGAGCAGTACTTC. This gives the protein CAWSYGTGLDEQYF.

The chain has TRBV9 and TRBJ2-1; TRBD1 matches at 11 bases. CDR3 length: 16 residues. V gave up 0 bases and J gave up 3 bases; unmatched junction bases: 2. CDR1 and CDR2 (germline): SGDLS, YYNGEE. The CDR3: CASSVGDRGNYNEQFF. In DNA form, the CDR3 reads TGTGCCAGCAGCGTAGGGGACAGGGGGAACTACAATGAGCAGTTCTTC.

This chain uses TRBV10-3 with TRBJ2-3; 7 nucleotides align to TRBD1. The CDR3 has 15 amino acids. V gave up 4 bases and J gave up 0 bases; unmatched junction bases: 4. Germline-derived CDR1 and CDR2 are ENHRY and SYGVKD. The chain's CDR3 is CAISVAQGSTDTQYF. The CDR3 DNA sequence: TGTGCCATCAGTGTCGCACAGGGGAGCACAGATACGCAGTATTTT.

V gene TRBV11-2 combines with J gene TRBJ2-1, with TRBD2 matching over 13 bases. CDR1 and CDR2 (germline): SGHAT, FQNNGV. The ends lost 4 bases at V and 10 bases at J; junction bases unmatched: 7. The CDR3 has 15 amino acids. Here the CDR3 reads CASSSGLAGAGEQFF. The CDR3 coding sequence is TGTGCCAGCAGCTCCGGACTAGCGGGGGCAGGGGAGCAGTTCTTC. Complete variable domain (other parts from reference TRBV11-2 and TRBJ2-1): EAGVAQSPRYKIIEKRQSVAFWCNPISGHATLYWYQQILGQGPKLLIQFQNNGVVDDSQLPKDRFSAERLKGVDSTLKIQPAKLEDSAVYLCASSSGLAGAGEQFFGPGTRLTVL.

The chain recombines TRBV30 with TRBJ1-1; D not certain. From germline, CDR1 is GTSNPN and CDR2 SVGIG (reference sequence). The CDR3 runs 15 residues. V was trimmed by 2 bases and J by 7 bases, leaving 20 bases between them. Here the CDR3 reads CAWSPTGSSMGEAFF. CDR3 bases: TGTGCCTGGAGTCCTACGGGGTCTAGTATGGGTGAAGCTTTCTTT.

The rearrangement joins TRBV28 to TRBJ1-1; TRBD1 is a possible D gene (5 bases). Per the germline V gene, CDR1 is MDHEN and CDR2 is SYDVKM. V was trimmed by 2 bases and J by 0 bases, leaving 13 bases between them. The CDR3 totals 16 residues. For the CDR3, the DNA is TGTGCCAGCAGTTTACAACCCCGGGGGTTGAACACTGAAGCTTTCTTT. As protein: CASSLQPRGLNTEAFF.

The table lists this clone with a count of one. The gene calls are TRBV7-2 and TRBJ1-1; D uncertain. The CDR3 is 13 amino acids. Trimming shortened V by 5 bases and J by 0 bases, and 7 bases separated the two germline ends. Germline CDR1 and CDR2: SGHTA and FQGNSA. CDR3 coding DNA: TGTGCCAGCAGCCCTTCGGTGAACACTGAAGCTTTCTTT. This translates into CASSPSVNTEAFF.

The J gene is TRBJ1-2, the V gene TRBV29-1; 8 bases match TRBD1. Losses at the gene ends were 6 bases for V and 1 base for J; bases not matched to a gene: 7. Germline lookup yields CDR1 SQVTM and CDR2 ANQGSEA. CDR3 length: 14 residues. The CDR3 nucleotides read TGCAGCGTGGGAGACAGGGGAGGTAACTATGGCTACACCTTC. Protein sequence: CSVGDRGGNYGYTF.

This chain uses TRBV30 with TRBJ1-6; D unresolved. Germline V gene sequence: CDR1 GTSNPN, CDR2 SVGIG (reference sequence). V was cut by 2 bases and J by 15 bases, with 11 bases left in between. The CDR3 contains 11 residues. CDR3: CAWSITTLLHF. DNA of the CDR3: TGTGCCTGGAGTATCACTACACTCCTCCACTTT.

The CDR3 loop reads CASSLSPGGNEQYF. CDR3 bases: TGTGCCAGCAGCTTAAGTCCAGGGGGCAACGAGCAGTACTTC. This chain links TRBV7-9 with TRBJ2-7; 8 nucleotides align to TRBD1. V was clipped by 2 bases and J by 5 bases; unmatched bases: 5. Germline assignment: CDR1 SEHNR and CDR2 FQNEAQ (reference sequence). The CDR3 loop spans 14 amino acids.

A few counts support this clone. The chain carries TRBV4-2 and TRBJ1-4; TRBD1 matches 9 bases. Germline values: CDR1 LGHNA, CDR2 YNFKEQ. V shed 0 bases and J 6 bases; nucleotides not matched to a gene: 5. This CDR3 contains 16 residues. CDR3 protein: CASSQDLTGGDEKLFF. CDR3 DNA sequence: TGTGCCAGCAGCCAAGATCTGACAGGGGGGGATGAAAAACTGTTTTTT.

The rearrangement links TRBV15 to TRBJ2-3, with D perhaps TRBD2 (7 bases). The V end was cut by 0 bases, the J end by 3 bases, with 13 bases between. The CDR3 totals 16 residues. Germline CDR1 LNHNV, CDR2 YYDKDF (reference sequence). In DNA, the CDR3 is TGTGCCACCAGCAGAGATCCGGGGGGCAGGACAGATACGCAGTATTTT. Residues: CATSRDPGGRTDTQYF.

The chain employs TRBV7-2 and TRBJ2-1; 10 bases agree with TRBD2. The junction had 5 bases not matched to a gene; V was cut back by 2 bases and J by 4 bases. This CDR3 has 16 residues. Germline values: CDR1 SGHTA, CDR2 FQGNSA. CDR3 DNA: TGTGCCAGCAGCTTAATGGTAGCGGGGGGTTACAATGAGCAGTTCTTC. This codes for CASSLMVAGGYNEQFF.

CDR3 sequence: CASSPTQGESNQPQHF. CDR3 bases: TGTGCCAGCTCACCTACCCAGGGGGAGTCCAATCAGCCCCAGCATTTT. The chain uses TRBV18 and TRBJ1-5, with 7 nucleotides matching TRBD1. From germline, CDR1 is KGHSH and CDR2 LQKENI. V gave up 3 bases and J gave up 3 bases; unmatched junction bases: 8. The CDR3 loop spans 16 amino acids. The whole variable domain, remainder taken from reference TRBV18 and TRBJ1-5, is NAGVMQNPRHLVRRRGQEARLRCSPMKGHSHVYWYRQLPEEGLKFMVYLQKENIIDESGMPKERFSAEFPKEGPSILRIQQVVRGDSAAYFCASSPTQGESNQPQHFGDGTRLSIL.

The rearrangement joins TRBV10-1 to TRBJ2-2, with D possibly TRBD1 on 5 matching bases. This CDR3 spans 17 amino acids. V lost 0 bases to trimming and J lost 3 bases, with 14 bases between them. Germline V gene data show CDR1 as WNHNN and CDR2 as SYGVQD (reference sequence). CDR3 nucleotide sequence: TGCGCCAGCAGTGAGTCGACCAGGGTTCGGGACACCGGGGAGCTGTTTTTT. As protein: CASSESTRVRDTGELFF.

CDR3 DNA: TGTGCCATCAGTGCCCCGCTGGGACTAGCGGGGCCCAGCTCCTACAATGAGCAGTTCTTC. It yields the protein CAISAPLGLAGPSSYNEQFF. The rearrangement uses TRBV10-3 and TRBJ2-1; 13 bases are a match to TRBD2. The CDR3 sequence is 20 residues long. The trim removed 4 bases at V and 0 bases at J, leaving 12 bases unmatched. Germline values: CDR1 ENHRY, CDR2 SYGVKD.

The chain recombines TRBV13 with TRBJ1-2, with 10 nucleotides matching TRBD1. Germline CDR1 reads PRHDT; CDR2 reads FYEKMQ (reference sequence). The CDR3 is 15 amino acids. The V and J ends lost 4 bases and 3 bases, in that order; junction bases with no gene match: 5. DNA for the CDR3: TGTGCCAGCAGCTCAGACAGGGGGCTAGACTATGGCTACACCTTC. Translated: CASSSDRGLDYGYTF.

V gene TRBV30 combines with J gene TRBJ2-4; D might be TRBD2 (7 bases). This CDR3 comprises 12 residues. Germline values: CDR1 GTSNPN, CDR2 SVGIG (reference sequence). The ends were cut back, 4 bases at V and 6 bases at J, with 10 bases in the middle. CDR3 in amino acids: CAWIGGPNIQYF. CDR3 coding DNA: TGTGCCTGGATCGGGGGGCCAAACATTCAGTACTTC.

This clone has more than one count but fewer than ten. V gene TRBV5-1 combines with J gene TRBJ2-2; D gene unclear. The germline V and J ends were trimmed by 3 bases and 1 base, with 13 bases remaining between them. CDR1 is SGHRS, CDR2 YFSETQ, per germline. This CDR3 region has 16 residues. The CDR3 DNA is TGCGCCAGCAGCTCGTTCAATATACTGAACACCGGGGAGCTGTTTTTT. Protein: CASSSFNILNTGELFF.

This clone appeared a single time. The chain employs TRBV11-2 and TRBJ2-7, with TRBD1 matching over 7 bases. Losses at the gene ends were 2 bases for V and 7 bases for J; bases not matched to a gene: 17. The CDR3 loop spans 17 amino acids. Germline V CDR1 and CDR2: SGHAT, FQNNGV. CDR3 bases: TGTGCCAGCAGCTTACGGTTAGCGAGACAGGGAATTAAGGAGCAGTACTTC. It yields the protein CASSLRLARQGIKEQYF.

The rearrangement links TRBV6-5 to TRBJ2-1; TRBD1 matches at 8 bases. The J segment lost 5 bases and the V segment lost 6 bases, leaving 9 bases of the junction unmatched. The CDR3 sequence is 15 residues long. Per the germline V gene, CDR1 is MNHEY and CDR2 is SVGAGI. The CDR3 reads CASSSDRGRHNEQFF. The CDR3 DNA reads TGTGCCAGCAGCTCTGACAGGGGAAGGCACAATGAGCAGTTCTTC.

Only a few counts were recorded for this clone. The V gene is TRBV30, the J gene TRBJ2-2; perhaps TRBD1 as D (6 bases). Germline V CDR1 and CDR2: GTSNPN, SVGIG (reference sequence). There are 14 residues in the CDR3. Trimming removed 1 base at V and 4 bases at J, with 10 bases between. In nucleotides, the CDR3 is TGTGCCTGGAGTGCCCTCAGGGGCACCGGGGAGCTGTTTTTT. Protein product: CAWSALRGTGELFF.

The rearrangement links TRBV11-2 to TRBJ2-1, with D maybe TRBD2 (6 bases). Germline V gene data show CDR1 as SGHAT and CDR2 as FQNNGV. The CDR3 covers 13 residues. V lost 5 bases, J lost 6 bases, and 11 bases lay in between. CDR3 in DNA: TGTGCCAGCAGCCCGGGACTGTTCAATGAGCAGTTCTTC. It yields the protein CASSPGLFNEQFF.

This rearrangement joins TRBV6-6 to TRBJ1-1; a weak D match, TRBD1 (6 bases). Germline CDR1 is MNHNY and CDR2 is SVGAGI (reference sequence). The germline V and J ends were trimmed by 1 base and 6 bases, with 9 bases remaining between them. The CDR3 totals 13 residues. The DNA for the CDR3 is TGTGCCAGCAGTTACTTAAACAGGGCTGAAGCTTTCTTT. Translation: CASSYLNRAEAFF.

A few counts support this clone. The junction and the germline gene differ at one end; a read error may be behind it. The sample carries other DNA sequences with the same CDR3. The chain links TRBV7-3 to TRBJ1-1, with D possibly being TRBD1 (5 bases). CDR3 size: 14 residues. Looked up from germline, CDR1 is SGHTA and CDR2 is FQGTGA. CDR3 region: CASSRGGAHTEAFF. CDR3 nucleotide sequence: TGTGCCAGCAGCCGTGGCGGGGCCCACACTGAAGCCTTCTTT.